The present T cell receptor (beta chain) was sequenced within a study of T-cell reconstitution after alpha-beta-depleted transplantation in children. Study-wide findings and caveats: For some patients, TCRbeta diversity was high at day 60 because of recipient T cells and thymic progenitors that survived. Expanded graft clones numbering several hundred reportedly gave rise to alpha-beta T cells about two months after transplant.

V lost 5 bases to trimming and J lost 4 bases; unmatched junction nucleotides: 14. Germline CDR1 and CDR2: KGHSH and LQKENI. CDR3 length equals 17 residues. Unique molecular identifiers were incorporated when the TCRbeta library was constructed. TCRdb analysed the PCR reads with MiXCR anew, one entry per CDR3 protein. This table holds approximately 85,000 distinct CDR3 sequences, 15% to 18% found once. Regarding this clonotype: The antigen remains undetermined.

This chain links TRBV18 with TRBJ1-1; 9 bases match TRBD1. The sequence came from a male patient between 2 and 15 years old who had a stem cell transplant for acute lymphoblastic leukemia, so the T cells may come from the graft donor. The starting material was PBMCs, mostly from graft donor cells, obtained 180 days after TCRalphabeta/CD19-depleted stem cell transplant. CDR3 sequence reads: CASSSSGTGNRITEAFF. DNA for the CDR3: TGTGCCAGCTCATCCTCCGGGACAGGGAACCGAATCACTGAAGCTTTCTTT.